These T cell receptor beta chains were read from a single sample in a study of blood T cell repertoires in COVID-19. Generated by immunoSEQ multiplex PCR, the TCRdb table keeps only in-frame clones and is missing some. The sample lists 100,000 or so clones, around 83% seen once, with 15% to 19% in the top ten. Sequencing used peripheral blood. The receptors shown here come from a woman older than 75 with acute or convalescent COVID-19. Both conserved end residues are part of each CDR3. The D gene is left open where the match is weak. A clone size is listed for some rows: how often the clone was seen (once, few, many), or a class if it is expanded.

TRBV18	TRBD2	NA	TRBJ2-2	TGTGCCAGCTCACCACAGTCTAGCGGCAACACCGGGGAGCTGTTTTTT	CASSPQSSGNTGELFF
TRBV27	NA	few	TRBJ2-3	TGTGCCAGTAGCCAGATAGGGGCAGGGACAGATACGCAGTATTTT	CASSQIGAGTDTQYF
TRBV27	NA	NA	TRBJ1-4	TGTGCCAGCAGTAAACCAGGGTTAGGTAATGAAAAACTGTTTTTT	CASSKPGLGNEKLFF
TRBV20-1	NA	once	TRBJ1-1	TGCAGTGCTAGTGGCAGTAACACTGAAGCTTTCTTT	CSASGSNTEAFF
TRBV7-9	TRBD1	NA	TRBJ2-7	TGTGCCAGCAGCTTTACCGGGACAGGGACTTGGAGCGAGCAGTACTTC	CASSFTGTGTWSEQYF
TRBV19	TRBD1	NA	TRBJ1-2	TGTGCCAGTCTAAGACAGGGGGCTGGCTACACCTTC	CASLRQGAGYTF
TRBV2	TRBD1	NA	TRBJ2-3	TGTGCCAGCTCTTCCAGGGGGCTTGGGGATACGCAGTATTTT	CASSSRGLGDTQYF
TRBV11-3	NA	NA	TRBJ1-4	TGTGCCAGCAGCTTGCAGGGAACAGGGGAAAAACTGTTTTTT	CASSLQGTGEKLFF
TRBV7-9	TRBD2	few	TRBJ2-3	TGTGCCAGCAGCCTGACTAGCCCCACAGATACGCAGTATTTT	CASSLTSPTDTQYF
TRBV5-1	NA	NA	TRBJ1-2	TGCGCCAGCAGCCTAGGTCTCGACGGTAACTATGGCTACACCTTC	CASSLGLDGNYGYTF
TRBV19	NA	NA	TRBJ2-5	TGTGCCAGCCGAGGAGCGGTTCAAGAGACCCAGTACTTC	CASRGAVQETQYF
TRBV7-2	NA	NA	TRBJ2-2	TGTGCCAGCAGCCCCCGACTAGTATCCGGGGAGCTGTTTTTT	CASSPRLVSGELFF
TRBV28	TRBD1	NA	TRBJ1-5	TGTGCCAGCACCCGGACAGGGGGCCTCGGCAATCAGCCCCAGCATTTT	CASTRTGGLGNQPQHF
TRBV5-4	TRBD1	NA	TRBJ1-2	TGTGCCAGCAGCTATACAGGGGGCGGCTACACCTTC	CASSYTGGGYTF
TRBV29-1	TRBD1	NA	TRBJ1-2	TGCAGCGCTGGGACAGGAAACTATGGCTACACCTTC	CSAGTGNYGYTF
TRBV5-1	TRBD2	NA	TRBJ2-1	TGCGCCAGCAGGGGGACTAGCGGGAACAATGAGCAGTTCTTC	CASRGTSGNNEQFF
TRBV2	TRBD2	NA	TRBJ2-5	TGTGCCAGGGGATGGGGAGCGGGCGCGGGGGTAAAAGAGACCCAGTACTTC	CARGWGAGAGVKETQYF
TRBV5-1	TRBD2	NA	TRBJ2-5	TGCGCCAGCGGCAAACTAGCGGGAGAAGAGACCCAGTACTTC	CASGKLAGEETQYF
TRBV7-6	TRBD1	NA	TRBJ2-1	TGTGCCAGCAGCCCGACAGGGCGTTACCACAATGAGCAGTTCTTC	CASSPTGRYHNEQFF
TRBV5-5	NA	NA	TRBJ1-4	TGTGCCAGCAGCTTGTCACACCGTAATGAAAAACTGTTTTTT	CASSLSHRNEKLFF
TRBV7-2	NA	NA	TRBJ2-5	TGTGCCAGCAGCTTATCATCGGGCCAAGAGACCCAGTACTTC	CASSLSSGQETQYF
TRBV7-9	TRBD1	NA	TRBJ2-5	TGTGCCAGCAGCAGGGACAGAATTCAAGAGACCCAGTACTTC	CASSRDRIQETQYF
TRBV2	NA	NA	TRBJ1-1	TGTGCCAGCAGTGTTAGTATCCGAGCGGCTTTCTTT	CASSVSIRAAFF
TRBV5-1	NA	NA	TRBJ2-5	TGCGCCAGCAGCTTGGACTCTCGGGGAGAGACCCAGTACTTC	CASSLDSRGETQYF
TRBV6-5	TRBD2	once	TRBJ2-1	TGTGCCAGCAAGATTGGACTAGCGGGAGGTGAGTTCTTC	CASKIGLAGGEFF
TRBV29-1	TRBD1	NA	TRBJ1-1	TGCAGCTTTGCAAGGGACAGCACTGAAGCTTTCTTT	CSFARDSTEAFF
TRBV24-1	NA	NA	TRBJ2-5	TGTGCCACCAGTGATCCGGCTAGAGGGGAGACCCAGTACTTC	CATSDPARGETQYF
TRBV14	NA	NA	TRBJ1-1	TGTGCCAGCAGCCGGGCCGTTTGGGCTGAAGCTTTCTTT	CASSRAVWAEAFF
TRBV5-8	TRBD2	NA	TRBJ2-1	TGTGCCAGCAGCCCGGGACTAGCGCGCGATGAGCAGTTCTTC	CASSPGLARDEQFF
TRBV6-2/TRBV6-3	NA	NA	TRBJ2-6	TGTGCCAGCAGCCCGGCGACAGAAGAACTCTCTGGGGCCAACGTCCTGACTTTC	CASSPATEELSGANVLTF
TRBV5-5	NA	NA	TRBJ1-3	TGTGCCAGCAGCTTGGATATAGGGGCAGGAAACACCATATATTTT	CASSLDIGAGNTIYF
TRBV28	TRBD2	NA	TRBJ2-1	TGTGCCAGCAGCCCAGCATTAGCGGGAGCCTACAATGAGCAGTTCTTC	CASSPALAGAYNEQFF
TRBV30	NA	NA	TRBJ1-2	TGTGCCTGGAAAGGCGCGGAGGGGAGGGCAGTTAACTATGGCTACACCTTC	CAWKGAEGRAVNYGYTF
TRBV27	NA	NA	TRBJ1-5	TGTGCCAGCAGAGCAGACAGTATCAATAGCAATCAGCCCCAGCATTTT	CASRADSINSNQPQHF